These 27 T cell receptor beta chains were all obtained from the same sample, sequenced in a study of blood T cell repertoires in COVID-19. Libraries were prepared by immunoSEQ multiplex PCR; TCRdb keeps only in-frame clonotypes and omits some of them. The table lists approximately 170,000 clones, over 80% of them singletons. The sample taken for sequencing was PBMCs or T cells enriched from blood (not recorded which). Receptors were obtained from a woman between 45 and 60 years old who had recovered from COVID-19.

V usage is TRBV3-1 (or the pseudogene TRBV3-2) and J usage is TRBJ2-3; D remains ambiguous. In germline, CDR1 is LGHDT, CDR2 YNNKEL (reference sequence). This CDR3 region has 14 residues. Trimming stripped 1 base from V and 0 bases from J, with 5 bases between. DNA for the CDR3: TGTGCCAGCAGCCAAGTAACTAGCACAGATACGCAGTATTTT. It yields the protein CASSQVTSTDTQYF.

The rearrangement uses TRBV14 and TRBJ2-3; 11 nucleotides match TRBD2. Germline V gives CDR1 SGHDN, CDR2 FVKESK. After removal of 2 bases from V and 6 bases from J, the junction contained 7 bases not matched to a gene. This CDR3 contains 16 residues. CDR3 in amino acids: CASSQRLAGRFDTQYF. The CDR3 DNA follows: TGTGCCAGCAGCCAAAGACTAGCGGGGAGGTTTGATACGCAGTATTTT.

V is TRBV11-2 and J is TRBJ2-1; possible D gene TRBD1, 5 bases. The CDR3 is 12 residues long. The germline V and J ends were trimmed by 4 bases and 10 bases, with 11 bases remaining between them. CDR1 and CDR2 (germline): SGHAT, FQNNGV. CDR3 sequence reads: CASSYQGKEQFF. The CDR3, as DNA: TGTGCCAGCAGCTACCAGGGAAAGGAGCAGTTCTTC.

This clone was detected only once. The chain has TRBV11-3 and TRBJ2-2; the D gene is possibly TRBD1 (6 bases). The CDR3 has 15 residues. Germline assignment: CDR1 SGHNT and CDR2 YENEEA. Trimming took 1 base from V and 2 from J, leaving 8 bases between them. This CDR3 reads CASSLVGTNTGELFF. Here the CDR3 DNA reads TGTGCCAGCAGCTTAGTAGGGACAAACACCGGGGAGCTGTTTTTT.

V usage is TRBV5-4 and J usage is TRBJ1-1; the D gene is possibly TRBD1 (5 bases). This CDR3 region has 12 residues. Germline V gene data show CDR1 as SGHNT and CDR2 as YYREEE (reference sequence). V was clipped by 4 bases and J by 7 bases, with 11 bases between them. The CDR3 nucleotides read TGTGCCAGCAGCAAACCGACAGTTGAAGCTTTCTTT. Protein product: CASSKPTVEAFF.

The chain's CDR3 is CATYEQYV. CDR3 DNA: TGTGCCACTTACGAGCAGTACGTC. V usage is TRBV19 and J usage is TRBJ2-7; D uncertain. V was cut by 10 bases and J by 4 bases, with 2 bases left in between. CDR1 and CDR2 from the germline V gene are LNHDA and SQIVND (reference sequence). CDR3 length: 8 residues.

The chain carries TRBV29-1 and TRBJ2-3; D perhaps matches TRBD2 (6 bases). Between the trimmed V and J ends, which lost 3 bases and 2 bases, there was a span of 9 bases. The CDR3 totals 13 residues. Germline CDR1 and CDR2: SQVTM and ANQGSEA. The CDR3 region has the DNA TGCAGCGTTGAGACTAGTTTCACAGATACGCAGTATTTT. Its translation is CSVETSFTDTQYF.

The V and J genes are TRBV29-1 and TRBJ2-5; no clear D gene. The CDR3 runs 12 residues. V was clipped by 6 bases and J by 4 bases, with 12 bases between them. CDR1 and CDR2 from the germline V gene are SQVTM and ANQGSEA. CDR3 region: CSVKSSAETQYF. Written as DNA, the CDR3 is TGCAGCGTAAAGAGTAGTGCAGAGACCCAGTACTTC.

The chain employs TRBV10-3 and TRBJ1-5; 8 bases fit TRBD1. The CDR3 length is 15 residues. From germline, CDR1 is ENHRY and CDR2 SYGVKD. Trimming took 4 bases from V and 2 from J; bases not matched to a gene: 4. The CDR3 reads CAISGQGFGNQPQHF. CDR3 nucleotide sequence: TGTGCCATCAGTGGACAGGGGTTCGGCAATCAGCCCCAGCATTTT.

This chain connects TRBV29-1 to TRBJ1-1, with 7 nucleotides matching TRBD1. With 8 bases clipped from V and 6 bases from J, the junction kept 9 bases outside the gene matches. The length of the CDR3 is 12 residues. Germline V CDR1 and CDR2: SQVTM, ANQGSEA. DNA for the CDR3: TGCAGCATGAGGGGACAGCGGGCTGAAGCTTTCTTT. Its protein is CSMRGQRAEAFF.

This rearrangement joins TRBV5-1 to TRBJ1-1; 9 bases fit TRBD1. There are 18 residues in the CDR3. J lost 5 bases, V lost 0 bases, and 14 bases had no gene match. Germline lookup yields CDR1 SGHRS and CDR2 YFSETQ. The CDR3 here is CASSLGSRDREVSTEAFF. The CDR3 DNA reads as TGCGCCAGCAGCTTGGGGTCCCGGGACAGGGAGGTTTCGACTGAAGCTTTCTTT. Filled out from reference TRBV5-1 and TRBJ1-1, the complete variable domain reads KAGVTQTPRYLIKTRGQQVTLSCSPISGHRSVSWYQQTPGQGLQFLFEYFSETQRNKGNFPGRFSGRQFSNSRSEMNVSTLELGDSALYLCASSLGSRDREVSTEAFFGQGTRLTVV.

The chain recombines TRBV28 with TRBJ2-5; a possible D gene is TRBD2 (5 bases). This CDR3 is built from 14 residues. Looked up from germline, CDR1 is MDHEN and CDR2 is SYDVKM. Trimming removed 4 bases at V and 5 bases at J, with 14 bases between. For the CDR3, the DNA is TGTGCCAGCAGTTCCTCCGCGGGCCGTGAGACCCAGTACTTC. Residues: CASSSSAGRETQYF.

This clone was observed once. This sequence joins TRBV30 and TRBJ2-5; D might be TRBD2 (5 bases). Germline-derived CDR1 and CDR2 are GTSNPN and SVGIG (reference sequence). Deletions cut 1 base from V and 5 bases from J, with 11 bases between. The length of the CDR3 is 13 residues. For the CDR3, the DNA is TGTGCCTGGAGTGGAGGGCAAGGGGAGACCCAGTACTTC. It specifies CAWSGGQGETQYF.

The chain links TRBV11-3 to TRBJ1-2; D remains unclear. This CDR3 comprises 15 residues. From germline, CDR1 is SGHNT and CDR2 YENEEA. The V end lost 4 bases, the J end lost 4 bases, and 16 bases lay between the germline ends. The CDR3 loop is CASSSSREGGYGYTF. The DNA of the CDR3 is TGTGCCAGCAGCTCATCCCGGGAGGGTGGCTATGGCTACACCTTC.

The chain joins TRBV4-3 to TRBJ1-2; 8 positions match TRBD1. The germline V gene encodes CDR1 LGHNA and CDR2 YSLEER. This CDR3 has 15 amino acids. After removal of 6 bases from V and 4 bases from J, the junction contained 10 bases not matched to a gene. The DNA for the CDR3 is TGCGCCAGCAGTCCCCGGGACAGGCCACTCTATGGCTACACCTTC. Its translation is CASSPRDRPLYGYTF.

This clone has a count of ten or more. This same CDR3 is encoded by further DNA sequences in the sample. The V call is TRBV7-9, the J call TRBJ1-2; no reliable D call. The CDR3 is made up of 14 amino acids. V was pared by 1 base and J by 5 bases, with 11 bases between. Germline V gene lookup returns CDR1 SEHNR and CDR2 FQNEAQ (reference sequence). CDR3 DNA sequence: TGTGCCAGCAGCTTAGGGAGTGCAAATTATGGCTACACCTTC. This encodes CASSLGSANYGYTF.

The chain carries TRBV7-3 and TRBJ2-2, with 10 bases aligning to TRBD1. Unmatched junction bases numbered 6, after V lost 8 bases and J lost 6 bases. The CDR3 runs to 14 residues. In germline, CDR1 is SGHTA, CDR2 FQGTGA. Here the CDR3 reads CASRDRGFAGELFF. In DNA, the CDR3 is TGTGCCAGCCGGGACAGGGGTTTCGCCGGGGAGCTGTTTTTT.

The chain recombines TRBV6-2 or TRBV6-3 with TRBJ2-7; D remains ambiguous. V lost 2 bases and J lost 1, with 9 bases in between. This CDR3 spans 14 amino acids. Germline lookup yields CDR1 MNHEY and CDR2 SVGEGT. CDR3 in amino acids: CASSYGRGSYEQYV. CDR3 DNA: TGTGCCAGCAGTTACGGTCGCGGATCCTACGAGCAGTACGTC.

V and J are TRBV4-1 and TRBJ1-2; 8 positions match TRBD1. The CDR3 is made up of 14 amino acids. Unmatched junction bases numbered 8, after V lost 5 bases and J lost 6 bases. Germline loops: CDR1 MGHRA, CDR2 YSYEKL. CDR3 DNA sequence: TGCGCCAGCAGCTCCCCTGACAGGGGCAATGGCTACACCTTC. It translates to CASSSPDRGNGYTF.

V and J are TRBV3-1 (or the pseudogene TRBV3-2) and TRBJ1-1; D call uncertain. This CDR3 contains 12 residues. Per the germline V gene, CDR1 is LGHDT and CDR2 is YNNKEL (reference sequence). Trimming shortened V by 11 bases and J by 6 bases, and 16 bases separated the two germline ends. The CDR3 here is CAAGGNGAEAFF. CDR3 bases: TGTGCCGCGGGAGGTAACGGAGCTGAAGCTTTCTTT.

The gene calls are TRBV28 and TRBJ2-7; TRBD2 is a possible D gene (5 bases). CDR3 length equals 13 residues. Trimming took off 6 bases at V and 9 bases at J, with 18 bases between the two ends. Germline CDR1 is MDHEN and CDR2 is SYDVKM. The CDR3 loop is CASSGADWAAQYV. CDR3 in DNA: TGTGCCAGCAGCGGCGCGGACTGGGCTGCGCAGTACGTC.

V gene TRBV5-6 combines with J gene TRBJ2-5, with 9 nucleotides matching TRBD2. The germline V gene encodes CDR1 SGHDT and CDR2 YYEEEE. The trim removed 0 bases at V and 4 bases at J, leaving 4 bases unmatched. This CDR3 has 15 residues. CDR3: CASSLGLAGPETQYF. In nucleotides, the CDR3 is TGTGCCAGCAGCTTGGGCCTAGCGGGACCAGAGACCCAGTACTTC.

The V gene is TRBV29-1, the J gene TRBJ2-2, with TRBD1 as a possible D gene (6 bases). Trimming pared 4 bases from V and 7 bases from J, leaving 16 bases between. CDR1 and CDR2 from the germline V gene are SQVTM and ANQGSEA. This CDR3 contains 14 residues. The chain's CDR3 is CSVVAEGGFGELFF. CDR3 in DNA: TGCAGCGTTGTGGCGGAAGGGGGTTTCGGGGAGCTGTTTTTT.

DNA for the CDR3: TGTGCCACCTCGGGGGACTCTGGAAACACCATATATTTT. Residues: CATSGDSGNTIYF. The chain combines TRBV19 with TRBJ1-3; D might be TRBD1 (5 bases). CDR3 size: 13 residues. The germline V and J ends were trimmed by 10 bases and 0 bases, with 10 bases remaining between them. Germline V gene sequence: CDR1 LNHDA, CDR2 SQIVND (reference sequence).

This sequence joins TRBV18 and TRBJ1-5; 8 nucleotides agree with TRBD1. The CDR3 extends over 17 amino acids. Germline lookup yields CDR1 KGHSH and CDR2 LQKENI. The ends lost 3 bases at V and 4 bases at J; junction bases unmatched: 11. CDR3 bases: TGTGCCAGCTCACCCCAGAGAGGACAGGGCCAAAATCAGCCCCAGCATTTT. This encodes CASSPQRGQGQNQPQHF.

The V and J genes are TRBV4-1 and TRBJ1-1; 7 bases line up with TRBD1. Germline lookup yields CDR1 MGHRA and CDR2 YSYEKL. The CDR3 has 12 residues. After removal of 11 bases from V and 7 bases from J, the junction contained 10 bases not matched to a gene. CDR3 in amino acids: CAAWGQGGEAFF. Written as DNA, the CDR3 is TGCGCCGCCTGGGGCCAGGGGGGTGAAGCTTTCTTT.

The chain employs TRBV6-6 and TRBJ1-5, with unresolved D. Trimming removed 1 base at V and 0 bases at J, with 4 bases between. The CDR3 spans 14 residues. Looked up from germline, CDR1 is MNHNY and CDR2 is SVGAGI (reference sequence). For the CDR3, the DNA is TGTGCCAGCAGTTACTTCAGTAGCAATCAGCCCCAGCATTTT. Its translation is CASSYFSSNQPQHF.